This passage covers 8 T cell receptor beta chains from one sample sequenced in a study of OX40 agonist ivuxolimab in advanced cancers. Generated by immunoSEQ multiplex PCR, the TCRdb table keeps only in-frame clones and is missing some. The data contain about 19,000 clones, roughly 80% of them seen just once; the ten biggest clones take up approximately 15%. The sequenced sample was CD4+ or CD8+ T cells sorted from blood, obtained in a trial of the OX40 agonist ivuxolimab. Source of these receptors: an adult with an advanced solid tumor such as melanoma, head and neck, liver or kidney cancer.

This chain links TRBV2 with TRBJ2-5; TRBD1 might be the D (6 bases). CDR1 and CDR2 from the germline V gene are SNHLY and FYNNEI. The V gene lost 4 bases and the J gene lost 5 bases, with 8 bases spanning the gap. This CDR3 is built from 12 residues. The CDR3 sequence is CASSGGHETQYF. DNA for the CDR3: TGTGCCAGCAGTGGGGGGCACGAGACCCAGTACTTC.

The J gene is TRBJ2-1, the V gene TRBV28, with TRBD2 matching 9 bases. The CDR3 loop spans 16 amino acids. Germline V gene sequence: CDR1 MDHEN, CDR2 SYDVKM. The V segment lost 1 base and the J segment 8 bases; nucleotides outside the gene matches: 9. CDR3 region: CASSLLWLAGSYEQFF. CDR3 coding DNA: TGTGCCAGCAGTTTATTGTGGCTAGCGGGGTCATATGAGCAGTTCTTC. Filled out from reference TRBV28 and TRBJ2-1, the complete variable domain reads DVKVTQSSRYLVKRTGEKVFLECVQDMDHENMFWYRQDPGLGLRLIYFSYDVKMKEKGDIPEGYSVSREKKERFSLILESASTNQTSMYLCASSLLWLAGSYEQFFGPGTRLTVL.

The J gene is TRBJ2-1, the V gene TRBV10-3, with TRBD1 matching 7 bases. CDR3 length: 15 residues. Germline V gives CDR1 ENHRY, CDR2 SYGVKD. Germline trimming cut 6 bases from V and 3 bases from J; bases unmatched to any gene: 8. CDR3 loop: CAIRTQGSNYNEQFF. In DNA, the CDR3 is TGTGCCATCAGGACACAGGGGTCAAACTACAATGAGCAGTTCTTC.

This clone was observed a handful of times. The CDR3 sequence: CSVERQGGYTEAFF. CDR3 in DNA: TGCAGCGTTGAACGACAGGGGGGGTACACTGAAGCTTTCTTT. The rearrangement uses TRBV29-1 and TRBJ1-1; TRBD1 matches at 9 bases. The germline V gene encodes CDR1 SQVTM and CDR2 ANQGSEA. V gave up 2 bases and J gave up 3 bases; unmatched junction bases: 4. The CDR3 consists of 14 residues.

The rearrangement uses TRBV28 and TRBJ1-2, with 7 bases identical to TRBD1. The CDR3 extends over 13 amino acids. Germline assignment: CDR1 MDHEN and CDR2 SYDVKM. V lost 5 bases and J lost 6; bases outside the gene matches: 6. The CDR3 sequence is CASSRQGIDGYTF. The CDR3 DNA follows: TGTGCCAGCAGTCGACAGGGCATCGATGGCTACACCTTC.

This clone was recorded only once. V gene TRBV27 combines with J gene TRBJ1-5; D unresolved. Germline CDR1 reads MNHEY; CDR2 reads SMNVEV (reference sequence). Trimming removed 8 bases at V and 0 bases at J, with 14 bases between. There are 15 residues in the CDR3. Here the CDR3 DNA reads TGTGCCAGCCGTAGGATAGCTTATAGCAATCAGCCCCAGCATTTT. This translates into CASRRIAYSNQPQHF.

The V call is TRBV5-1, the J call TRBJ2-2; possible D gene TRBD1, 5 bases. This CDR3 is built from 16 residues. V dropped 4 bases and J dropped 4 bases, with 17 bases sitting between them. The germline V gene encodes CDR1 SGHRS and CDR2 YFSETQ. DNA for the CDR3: TGCGCCAGCAGCCCGGACACCGGACCCAGCACCGGGGAGCTGTTTTTT. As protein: CASSPDTGPSTGELFF.

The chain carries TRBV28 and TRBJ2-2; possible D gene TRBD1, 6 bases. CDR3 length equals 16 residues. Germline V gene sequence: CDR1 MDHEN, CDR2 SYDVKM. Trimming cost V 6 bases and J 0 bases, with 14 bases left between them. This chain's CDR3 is CASSNIRTANTGELFF. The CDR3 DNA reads TGTGCCAGCAGCAATATCCGGACAGCGAACACCGGGGAGCTGTTTTTT.